The present T cell receptor (beta chain) was sequenced within a study of control samples from healthy donors and cancer patients. Only in-frame clones appear in the TCRdb table, and some are missing; sequencing was by immunoSEQ multiplex PCR. The data show 130,000 or so clones, with around nine tenths seen just once and more than 2.5% held by the top ten. The V end lost 3 bases, the J end lost 1 base, and 18 bases lay between the germline ends. Germline V CDR1 and CDR2: MNHNS, SASEGT. The length of the CDR3 is 17 residues. The receptor's source is a man aged 45-65 years in good health. Input material: blood. The chain is built from TRBV6-1 and TRBJ1-2; TRBD1 is a possible D gene (6 bases). The CDR3 loop reads CASSERGALVFNYGYTF. In nucleotides, the CDR3 is TGTGCCAGCAGTGAGAGGGGGGCCTTAGTTTTTAACTATGGCTACACCTTC.